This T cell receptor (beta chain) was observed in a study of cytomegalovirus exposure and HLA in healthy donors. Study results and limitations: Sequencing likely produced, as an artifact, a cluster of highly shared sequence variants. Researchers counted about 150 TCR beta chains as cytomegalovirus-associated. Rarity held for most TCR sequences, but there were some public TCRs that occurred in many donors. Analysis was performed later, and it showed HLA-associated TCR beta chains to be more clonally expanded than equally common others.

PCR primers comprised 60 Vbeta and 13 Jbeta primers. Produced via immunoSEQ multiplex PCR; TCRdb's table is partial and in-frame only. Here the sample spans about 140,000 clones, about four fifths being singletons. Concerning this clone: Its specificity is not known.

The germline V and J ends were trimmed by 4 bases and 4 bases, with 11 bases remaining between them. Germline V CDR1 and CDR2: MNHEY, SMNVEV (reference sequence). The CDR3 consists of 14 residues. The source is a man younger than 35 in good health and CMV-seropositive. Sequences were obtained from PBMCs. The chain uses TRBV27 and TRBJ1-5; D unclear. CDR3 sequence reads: CASSSVAWNQPQHF. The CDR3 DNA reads TGTGCCAGCAGTTCGGTTGCATGGAATCAGCCCCAGCATTTT.